This T cell receptor (beta chain) came from a study of T-cell reconstitution after alpha-beta-depleted transplantation in children. The CDR3 loop spans 14 amino acids. Germline lookup yields CDR1 SGHRS and CDR2 YFSETQ. Trimming pared 4 bases from V and 5 bases from J, leaving 15 bases between. Whole-study findings and limits: By one year post-transplant, T-cell counts and diversity largely arose from T cells that were newly produced.

Preparation of the TCRbeta library used unique molecular identifiers. TCRdb recomputed calls from the PCR reads with MiXCR, one row per CDR3 protein. The profile covers a few hundred thousand distinct CDR3 sequences, with 6.6% appearing a single time and approximately 5.7% taken by the ten largest. Details on this clonotype: Its target is unknown.

This chain uses TRBV5-1 with TRBJ1-1; D gene unclear. The origin of this receptor is a boy younger than 10 with acute lymphoblastic leukemia, due to receive a stem cell transplant. Sequencing was performed on PBMCs, taken before TCRalphabeta/CD19-depleted stem cell transplant. The CDR3 bases are TGCGCCAGCAGCGAAGACATAGGTGGAACTGAAGCTTTCTTT. Its protein product is CASSEDIGGTEAFF.